This is a list of T cell receptor beta chains from one sample in a study of naive and memory T cell subsets. One entry per CDR3 protein results from TCRdb running MiXCR on the UMI-ligation and nested PCR reads. The repertoire holds under 150,000 distinct CDR3 sequences, with approximately 21% as singletons. The sample consisted of naive CD8+ T cells from blood. Receptors originate from a human donor in good health. The CDR3 runs from the conserved cysteine through the conserved F or W. The D gene is left open where the match is weak. Clone size is given for some rows only: seen once, a few or many times, or a class if the clone is expanded.

DNA: TGCGCCAGCAGCCAAGTCCGGGGGTACGAGCAGTACTTC
CDR3: CASSQVRGYEQYF
J: TRBJ2-7
D: -
size: few
V: TRBV4-3
length: 13

DNA: TGTGCCAGCAGCTTTGGGAGCGACTACAATGAGCAGTTCTTC
CDR3: CASSFGSDYNEQFF
J: TRBJ2-1
D: -
size: -
V: TRBV27
length: 14

DNA: TGTGCCAGCAGCCCTAGCCGGGGCAGGGACATTCAGTACTTC
CDR3: CASSPSRGRDIQYF
J: TRBJ2-4
D: -
size: -
V: TRBV9
length: 14

DNA: TGTGCCAGCCTCCTTAGCGGGAGGGCCTCCTACGAGCAGTACTTC
CDR3: CASLLSGRASYEQYF
J: TRBJ2-7
D: TRBD2
size: -
V: TRBV11-2
length: 15

DNA: TGTGCCACCAGTGACCCCTATTCCTACGAGCAGTACTTC
CDR3: CATSDPYSYEQYF
J: TRBJ2-7
D: -
size: few
V: TRBV24-1
length: 13

DNA: TGCGCCAGCAGCCAAGACCAGGCCTACGAGCAGTACTTC
CDR3: CASSQDQAYEQYF
J: TRBJ2-7
D: -
size: many
V: TRBV4-3
length: 13

DNA: TGCGCCAGCAGCCAAGTGCAGGGTCCCTACGAGCAGTACTTC
CDR3: CASSQVQGPYEQYF
J: TRBJ2-7
D: -
size: -
V: TRBV4-3
length: 14

DNA: TGTGCCAGCAGTTTTGCTGGGCCCTACGAGCAGTACTTC
CDR3: CASSFAGPYEQYF
J: TRBJ2-7
D: -
size: few
V: TRBV28
length: 13

DNA: TGCAGCGTTGAAGGGGCCTACAATGAGCAGTTCTTC
CDR3: CSVEGAYNEQFF
J: TRBJ2-1
D: -
size: -
V: TRBV29-1
length: 12

DNA: TGTGCCAGCAGCCCTGGGACGGGCGGGGCCTACGAGCAGTACTTC
CDR3: CASSPGTGGAYEQYF
J: TRBJ2-7
D: -
size: -
V: TRBV5-5
length: 15

DNA: TGTGCCAGCAGCGTAGAAGGGGTCGGTCAGCCCCAGCATTTT
CDR3: CASSVEGVGQPQHF
J: TRBJ1-5
D: -
size: -
V: TRBV9
length: 14

DNA: TGCGCCAGCAGCCCCGAGCAGGGAATTCAGCCCCAGCATTTT
CDR3: CASSPEQGIQPQHF
J: TRBJ1-5
D: -
size: -
V: TRBV4-1
length: 14

DNA: TGTGCCAGCAGTCTCGCGGACAGGGGTGAACTAGTAGGAGGCTACGAGCAGTACTTC
CDR3: CASSLADRGELVGGYEQYF
J: TRBJ2-7
D: TRBD1
size: -
V: TRBV28
length: 19

DNA: TGTGCCAGCACTATCTATTGGGGTTACAATGAGCAGTTCTTC
CDR3: CASTIYWGYNEQFF
J: TRBJ2-1
D: -
size: few
V: TRBV6-2/TRBV6-3
length: 14

DNA: TGTGCCAGCAGCCTACTAGCGGGAGTGGCAGATACGCAGTATTTT
CDR3: CASSLLAGVADTQYF
J: TRBJ2-3
D: TRBD2
size: -
V: TRBV14
length: 15

DNA: TGTGCCAGTTCCCCCGACCCGGGACAGAGATATGCCGAGCAGTACTTC
CDR3: CASSPDPGQRYAEQYF
J: TRBJ2-7
D: TRBD1
size: few
V: TRBV27
length: 16

DNA: TGTGCCAGCAGCTCCCCCGGGTGGGCGCTTGGGAATGAGCAGTTCTTC
CDR3: CASSSPGWALGNEQFF
J: TRBJ2-1
D: -
size: few
V: TRBV12-3/TRBV12-4
length: 16

DNA: TGCGCCAGCAGCGGCGGGACTAGCGGATCGTACGAGCAGTACTTC
CDR3: CASSGGTSGSYEQYF
J: TRBJ2-7
D: TRBD2
size: few
V: TRBV5-1
length: 15

DNA: TGTGCCAGCAGCTCCCTCTACACTGAAGCTTTCTTT
CDR3: CASSSLYTEAFF
J: TRBJ1-1
D: -
size: -
V: TRBV5-6
length: 12

DNA: TGTGCCAGCAGTGAGGCCGGGACTAGCGGGTATGGTGAGCAGTTCTTC
CDR3: CASSEAGTSGYGEQFF
J: TRBJ2-1
D: TRBD2
size: few
V: TRBV2
length: 16

DNA: TGTGCCAGCAGCCGACTGGATGAGCAGTTCTTC
CDR3: CASSRLDEQFF
J: TRBJ2-1
D: -
size: -
V: TRBV27
length: 11

DNA: TGTGCCAGCAGCTTAGAGAGTTCAGATACGCAGTATTTT
CDR3: CASSLESSDTQYF
J: TRBJ2-3
D: -
size: -
V: TRBV7-9
length: 13

DNA: TGTGCCAGCGGGACAGGAGGGGTCCACGAGCAGTACTTC
CDR3: CASGTGGVHEQYF
J: TRBJ2-7
D: TRBD1
size: -
V: TRBV27
length: 13

DNA: TGCGCCAGCAGCCAAGAAGGCTTCCGGAGGACTCCAAGACGGGAGTCCACGATCTACGAGCAGTACTTC
CDR3: CASSQEGFRRTPRRESTIYEQYF
J: TRBJ2-7
D: -
size: -
V: TRBV4-3
length: 23

DNA: TGTGCCAGCAGCTCGCCCCTCTCCGAGCAGTACTTC
CDR3: CASSSPLSEQYF
J: TRBJ2-7
D: -
size: few
V: TRBV7-9
length: 12

DNA: TGCAGTGCCTACGACAGGGGGCACTCCTACGAGCAGTACTTC
CDR3: CSAYDRGHSYEQYF
J: TRBJ2-7
D: TRBD1
size: -
V: TRBV20-1
length: 14

DNA: TGTGCCAGCAGTTACTCCGGGACTAGCGGACAAGAGACCCAGTACTTC
CDR3: CASSYSGTSGQETQYF
J: TRBJ2-5
D: TRBD2
size: -
V: TRBV6-6
length: 16

DNA: TGTGCCAGCAGCCCGATAGCCCCTGAGCAGTTCTTC
CDR3: CASSPIAPEQFF
J: TRBJ2-1
D: -
size: few
V: TRBV11-2
length: 12

DNA: TGTGCCAGTAGTATCGTCGGGACTCACAATGAGCAGTTCTTC
CDR3: CASSIVGTHNEQFF
J: TRBJ2-1
D: -
size: -
V: TRBV19
length: 14

DNA: TGTGCCAGTCAAAAGGAGAGCTCCTACGAGCAGTACTTC
CDR3: CASQKESSYEQYF
J: TRBJ2-7
D: -
size: -
V: TRBV19
length: 13

DNA: TGTGCCTCTCTAGCGGGAGGTCACAATGAGCAGTTCTTC
CDR3: CASLAGGHNEQFF
J: TRBJ2-1
D: TRBD2
size: few
V: TRBV12-3/TRBV12-4
length: 13

DNA: TGTGCCAGCAGTTATGGGACAGGAGACGATCAGCCCCAGCATTTT
CDR3: CASSYGTGDDQPQHF
J: TRBJ1-5
D: TRBD1
size: few
V: TRBV6-6
length: 15

DNA: TGTGCCAGCAGTGAGTTCCCGGCGGGAGGCCCAGATACGCAGTATTTT
CDR3: CASSEFPAGGPDTQYF
J: TRBJ2-3
D: TRBD2
size: -
V: TRBV6-4
length: 16

DNA: TGTGCCAGCAGTTACGAGACTAGCGGATTCAAAGATACCGGGGAGCTGTTTTTT
CDR3: CASSYETSGFKDTGELFF
J: TRBJ2-2
D: TRBD2
size: -
V: TRBV6-5
length: 18

DNA: TGTGCCAGCAGTTTTCCGGGGGAAGCTTTCTTT
CDR3: CASSFPGEAFF
J: TRBJ1-1
D: -
size: -
V: TRBV12-3/TRBV12-4
length: 11

DNA: TGTGCCAGCAGACCTACAGTAGACAGTGCCTACGAGCAGTACTTC
CDR3: CASRPTVDSAYEQYF
J: TRBJ2-7
D: -
size: few
V: TRBV28
length: 15

DNA: TGCAGCGTGCTAGCGGGAGGTAATGAGCAGTTCTTC
CDR3: CSVLAGGNEQFF
J: TRBJ2-1
D: TRBD2
size: -
V: TRBV29-1
length: 12

DNA: TGTGCCACCAGCAGAGGGGTGGGCCAGCCCCAGCATTTT
CDR3: CATSRGVGQPQHF
J: TRBJ1-5
D: -
size: many
V: TRBV15
length: 13

DNA: TGTGCCAGCAGTTTTGAGGTGGGGGCGGGCTACGAGCAGTACTTC
CDR3: CASSFEVGAGYEQYF
J: TRBJ2-7
D: -
size: -
V: TRBV27
length: 15

DNA: TGTGCCAGCAGTTTAGGCTACACCACCCACAATGAGCAGTTCTTC
CDR3: CASSLGYTTHNEQFF
J: TRBJ2-1
D: -
size: few
V: TRBV12-3/TRBV12-4
length: 15

DNA: TGTGCCAGCAGCCCGTCGGAATCCTACAATGAGCAGTTCTTC
CDR3: CASSPSESYNEQFF
J: TRBJ2-1
D: -
size: -
V: TRBV14
length: 14

DNA: TGTGCCAGCAGTCCTCGTGGGGGGCTCAATCAGCCCCAGCATTTT
CDR3: CASSPRGGLNQPQHF
J: TRBJ1-5
D: -
size: -
V: TRBV27
length: 15

DNA: TGTGCCACCAGCACGGACGGCCAAGAGACCCAGTACTTC
CDR3: CATSTDGQETQYF
J: TRBJ2-5
D: -
size: -
V: TRBV15
length: 13

DNA: TGTGCCAGCAGCTTCACCGGGACAGGGATCGATGGCTACACCTTC
CDR3: CASSFTGTGIDGYTF
J: TRBJ1-2
D: TRBD1
size: -
V: TRBV5-6
length: 15

DNA: TGTGCCATCAGTTACGGACAGGGAGGTGGCACTGAAGCTTTCTTT
CDR3: CAISYGQGGGTEAFF
J: TRBJ1-1
D: TRBD1
size: -
V: TRBV6-5
length: 15

DNA: TGTGCCAGCAGTTCGGGTCGGGCGGTTGAGCAGTACTTC
CDR3: CASSSGRAVEQYF
J: TRBJ2-7
D: -
size: -
V: TRBV12-3/TRBV12-4
length: 13

DNA: TGCGCCAGCAGCACCGACACCTACGAGCAGTACTTC
CDR3: CASSTDTYEQYF
J: TRBJ2-7
D: -
size: once
V: TRBV5-1
length: 12

DNA: TGTGCCAGCAGCTTAGTCCCGGGACTAGGGGGAGAGGGATCCTACAATGAGCAGTTCTTC
CDR3: CASSLVPGLGGEGSYNEQFF
J: TRBJ2-1
D: TRBD2
size: few
V: TRBV7-6
length: 20

DNA: TGTGCCAGCACCTATGAGCGGGAGGGCCCGGGGGATACGCAGTATTTT
CDR3: CASTYEREGPGDTQYF
J: TRBJ2-3
D: TRBD2
size: few
V: TRBV28
length: 16

DNA: TGTGCCAGCAGGAGGGGAACAGGGATCCTCAATGAGCAGTTCTTC
CDR3: CASRRGTGILNEQFF
J: TRBJ2-1
D: -
size: few
V: TRBV5-6
length: 15

DNA: TGCAGTGCTAGAGATTACGGGGTGGGTCCCTCCGAGCAGTACTTC
CDR3: CSARDYGVGPSEQYF
J: TRBJ2-7
D: -
size: -
V: TRBV20-1
length: 15

DNA: TGTGCCAGCAGTGACACAGGGGGAAACTCTTACGAGCAGTACTTC
CDR3: CASSDTGGNSYEQYF
J: TRBJ2-7
D: TRBD1
size: -
V: TRBV7-8
length: 15

DNA: TGTGCCAGCAGTTATCAGCGGGAGGTCCCAGATACGCAGTATTTT
CDR3: CASSYQREVPDTQYF
J: TRBJ2-3
D: TRBD2
size: few
V: TRBV28
length: 15

DNA: TGTGCCAGCAGTTTATCCCGGGTCTTAAACACCATATATTTT
CDR3: CASSLSRVLNTIYF
J: TRBJ1-3
D: -
size: -
V: TRBV28
length: 14

DNA: TGTGCCAGCGGATTCACCTACGAGCAGTACTTC
CDR3: CASGFTYEQYF
J: TRBJ2-7
D: -
size: -
V: TRBV27
length: 11